Described below is a single TCR beta chain sequence and its context. Its cognate antigen is unknown. This record comes from a study of cytomegalovirus exposure and HLA in healthy donors. Both 60 Vbeta primers and 13 Jbeta primers went into the PCR. Study processing details: In a later analysis, of around 80 million unique beta chains, roughly 10 million appeared in at least two donors. Sequenced by immunoSEQ multiplex PCR; TCRdb stores in-frame clones only, minus some. The DNA was the basis for D and trimming; V, J and clone size are from that table. The sample gives over 80,000 clones, 65% of which show up once; 5.5% to 6.5% is in the top ten. Whereas donors were nominally healthy upon sampling, unrecorded immune exposures were probable. Study-wide results and caveats: Beyond CMV serostatus, there was no information to go on about immune exposure.

Germline CDR1 is SGHTA and CDR2 is FQGNSA. V gave up 8 bases and J gave up 8 bases, with 12 bases separating them. This CDR3 comprises 12 residues. J is TRBJ1-4 and V is TRBV7-2; possibly TRBD1 for D (6 bases). The origin of this receptor is a boy between 5 and 17 years old in good health and CMV-seropositive. Sequencing was done on a sample of PBMCs. CDR3 DNA: TGTGCCAGCGGGGGGGCTCGGGAAAAACTGTTTTTT. Translated: CASGGAREKLFF.